This is a list of T cell receptor beta chains from one sample in a study of post-analysis software for immune sequencing data. TCRdb reanalysed the PCR reads using MiXCR and keeps one entry per CDR3 protein. The profile shows 380,000 or so distinct CDR3 sequences, around 33% of them singletons. The source material was blood. The receptors derive from a girl aged 5-17 years with multiple sclerosis. Each CDR3 is given with its conserved first and last residue.

J: TRBJ2-3; V: TRBV27; CDR3: CASSTRDGRRTDTQYF
J: TRBJ2-5; V: TRBV7-9; CDR3: CASSLFGGASETQYF
J: TRBJ2-7; V: TRBV29-1; CDR3: CSVAMGRFYEQYF
J: TRBJ2-5; V: TRBV6-1; CDR3: CASSVSGLGTQYF
J: TRBJ1-2; V: TRBV20-1; CDR3: CSADRGQGYTF
J: TRBJ2-7; V: TRBV28; CDR3: CASSPIPYEQYF
J: TRBJ2-1; V: TRBV3-1; CDR3: CASSRRDYLPRAAEQFF
J: TRBJ2-1; V: TRBV11-2; CDR3: CASSSDWGGEQFF
J: TRBJ2-6; V: TRBV4-3; CDR3: CASSQESQLAANVLTF
J: TRBJ2-5; V: TRBV29-1; CDR3: CSVGTWQETQYF
J: NA; V: TRBV27; CDR3: CASSSGVDLGHEQYF
J: TRBJ2-7; V: TRBV12-3/TRBV12-4; CDR3: CASSLGHQSTEQYF
J: TRBJ2-3; V: TRBV20-1; CDR3: CSASKLALSITDTQYF
J: TRBJ2-7; V: TRBV6-2/TRBV6-3; CDR3: CASSYSNRGYEQYF
J: TRBJ2-7; V: TRBV2; CDR3: CASSPQLAETYEQYF
J: TRBJ2-2; V: TRBV11-2; CDR3: CASSLVGLTNTGELFF
J: TRBJ2-1; V: TRBV29-1; CDR3: CSVEVRQGLSEQFF
J: TRBJ2-1; V: TRBV7-9; CDR3: CASSAGGGTYNEQFF
J: TRBJ2-7; V: TRBV5-1; CDR3: CASSLGLPPEQYF
J: TRBJ2-1; V: TRBV15; CDR3: CATSRERGPDEQFF
J: TRBJ2-3; V: TRBV12-3/TRBV12-4; CDR3: CASSLVPVAGVKDTQYF
J: TRBJ2-7; V: TRBV4-1; CDR3: CASSLGVGRGGDEQYF
J: NA; V: TRBV28; CDR3: CASRTGGRTYEQYF
J: TRBJ1-2; V: TRBV4-1; CDR3: CASSQREGDRGQGYTF
J: TRBJ2-7; V: TRBV20-1; CDR3: CSATVPGYEQYF
J: TRBJ2-1; V: TRBV4-3; CDR3: CASSQDWGEGGNEQFF
J: TRBJ2-5; V: TRBV3-1; CDR3: CASSQDLTREETQYF
J: TRBJ2-6; V: TRBV28; CDR3: CASSSQTGGNVLTF
J: TRBJ2-3; V: TRBV12-3/TRBV12-4; CDR3: CASSKSTDTQYF
J: TRBJ2-7; V: TRBV9; CDR3: CVSSVTPNHEQYF
J: TRBJ1-1; V: TRBV12-3/TRBV12-4; CDR3: CASSRQGPRKAFF
J: TRBJ1-6; V: TRBV4-3; CDR3: CASSQDGGDYGSPLHF
J: TRBJ2-4; V: TRBV5-6; CDR3: CASSGDRGSKNIRYF
J: TRBJ1-2; V: TRBV6-1; CDR3: CASSEGTLGYGYTF
J: TRBJ1-1; V: TRBV28; CDR3: CASSLHSMRTGGTEAFF
J: TRBJ1-6; V: TRBV6-5; CDR3: CASSYSQGAYSPLHF
J: TRBJ2-3; V: TRBV27; CDR3: CASSPPFRATDTQYF
J: TRBJ2-5; V: TRBV29-1; CDR3: CSVTPTGDETQYF
J: TRBJ2-3; V: TRBV5-1; CDR3: CASSLVYLGVTQYF
J: TRBJ2-7; V: TRBV29-1; CDR3: CSVAASGTGSSYEQYF
J: TRBJ2-3; V: TRBV6-6; CDR3: CASSYSRLAGGGDTQYF
J: TRBJ2-5; V: TRBV7-9; CDR3: CASSLGGPQETQYF
J: TRBJ2-3; V: TRBV20-1; CDR3: CSASKPGIDTQYF
J: TRBJ2-7; V: TRBV10-2; CDR3: CASSVQGSYEQYF
J: TRBJ1-5; V: TRBV29-1; CDR3: CSVDQSGWQQPQHF